The text below deals with one T cell receptor (beta chain). The target antigen is unknown. The library was made from cDNA and included unique molecular identifiers. Starting from around 0.96 to 9.9 million T cells, the study yielded about 500,000 cDNA molecules. TCRdb reprocessed the PCR reads with MiXCR, giving one entry per CDR3 protein. This sample carries hundreds of thousands of distinct CDR3 sequences, roughly 27% of them seen once, and the ten largest clones take around 0.55%. These data belong to a study of post-analysis software for immune sequencing data. Study overall: Multiple sclerosis in the patients followed relapsing-remitting, secondary progressive and progressive-relapsing courses.

Study conclusions and caveats: Significantly lower normalized Chao1 diversity was seen in multiple sclerosis patients than in controls. Samples from one preparation batch, clustered by F measure, grouped strongly together.

The sequence derives from a girl under 18 with multiple sclerosis. Sequencing was carried out using blood.

The CDR3 sequence: CASSYANRLVGETQYF. Written as DNA, the CDR3 is TGTGCCAGCAGTTACGCGAACAGGCTTGTAGGGGAGACCCAGTACTTC. The chain carries TRBV6-5 and TRBJ2-5; the D gene is possibly TRBD1 (5 bases). The CDR3 spans 16 residues. In germline, CDR1 is MNHEY, CDR2 SVGAGI. V gave up 2 bases and J gave up 5 bases, with 18 bases separating them.